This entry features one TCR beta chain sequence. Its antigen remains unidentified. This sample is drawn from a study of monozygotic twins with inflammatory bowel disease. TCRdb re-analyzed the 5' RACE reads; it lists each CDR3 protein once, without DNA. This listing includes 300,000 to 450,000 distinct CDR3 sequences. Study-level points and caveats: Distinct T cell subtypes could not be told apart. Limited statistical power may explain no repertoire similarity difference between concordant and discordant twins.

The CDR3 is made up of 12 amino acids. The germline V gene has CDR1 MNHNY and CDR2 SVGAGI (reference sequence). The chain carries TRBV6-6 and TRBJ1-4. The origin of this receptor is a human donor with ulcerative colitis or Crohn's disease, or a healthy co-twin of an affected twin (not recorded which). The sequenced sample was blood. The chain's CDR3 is CASSFRDEKLFF.